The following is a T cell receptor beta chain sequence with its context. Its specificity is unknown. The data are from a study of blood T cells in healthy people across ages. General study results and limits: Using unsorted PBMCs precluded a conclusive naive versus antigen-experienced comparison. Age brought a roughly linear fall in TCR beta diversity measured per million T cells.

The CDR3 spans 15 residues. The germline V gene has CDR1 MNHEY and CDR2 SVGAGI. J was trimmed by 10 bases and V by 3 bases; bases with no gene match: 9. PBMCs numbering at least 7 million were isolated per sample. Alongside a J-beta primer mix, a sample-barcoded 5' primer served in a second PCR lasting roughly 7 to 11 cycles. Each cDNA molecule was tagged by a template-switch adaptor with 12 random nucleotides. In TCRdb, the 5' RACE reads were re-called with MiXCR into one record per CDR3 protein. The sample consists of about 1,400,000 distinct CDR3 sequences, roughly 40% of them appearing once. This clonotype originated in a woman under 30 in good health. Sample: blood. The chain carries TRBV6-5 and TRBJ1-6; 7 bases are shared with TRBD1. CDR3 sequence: CASSYYSDRESPLHF. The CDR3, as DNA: TGTGCCAGCAGTTATTACTCCGACAGGGAATCACCCCTCCACTTT.